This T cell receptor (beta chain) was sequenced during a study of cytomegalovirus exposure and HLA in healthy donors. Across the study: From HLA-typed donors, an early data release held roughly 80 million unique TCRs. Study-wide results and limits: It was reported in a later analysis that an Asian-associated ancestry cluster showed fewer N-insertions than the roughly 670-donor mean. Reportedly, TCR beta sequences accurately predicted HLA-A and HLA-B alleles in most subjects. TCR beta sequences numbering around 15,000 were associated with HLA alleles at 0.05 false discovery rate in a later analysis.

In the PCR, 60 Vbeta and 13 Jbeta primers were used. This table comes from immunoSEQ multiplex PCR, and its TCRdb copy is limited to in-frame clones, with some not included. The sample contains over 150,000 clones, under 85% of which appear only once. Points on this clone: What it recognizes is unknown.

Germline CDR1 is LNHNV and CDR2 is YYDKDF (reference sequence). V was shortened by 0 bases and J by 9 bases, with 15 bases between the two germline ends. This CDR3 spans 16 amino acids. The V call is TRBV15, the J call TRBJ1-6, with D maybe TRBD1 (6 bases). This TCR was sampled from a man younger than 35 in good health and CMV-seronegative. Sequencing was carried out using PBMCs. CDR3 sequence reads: CATSRDRGRGASPLHF. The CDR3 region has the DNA TGTGCCACCAGCAGAGATAGGGGGAGGGGGGCTTCACCCCTCCACTTT.